A single count supports the clone carrying this T cell receptor (beta chain). As yet, its antigen is unknown. In the study's own analysis: ImmunoSEQ only sent back junction sequences with no quality scores, so filtering was done differently. Sequenced by immunoSEQ multiplex PCR; TCRdb stores in-frame clones only, minus some. That table gives V, J and clone size, and the DNA gave D and trimming. Found here are some 1,900,000 clones, approximately 94% of them singletons; the top ten hold approximately 1%. There are 15 residues in the CDR3. CDR1 and CDR2 from the germline V gene are SEHNR and FQNEAQ (reference sequence). V was pared by 5 bases and J by 4 bases, with 9 bases of the junction left unmatched. CD8 cells regarded as naive lacked CD45RO, were positively chosen for CCR7, and omitted terminally differentiated effector memory CD45RA+ cells. The sample comes from a study of shared clonotypes between healthy human individuals. About the research overall: Donors consisted of two women and a few men between 18 and 49.

Study-level points and caveats: Richness estimates generally favored naive over memory subsets.

The sample comprised naive CD8+ T cells sorted from blood. This TCR was sampled from a man between 18 and 35 years old in good health. The chain links TRBV7-9 to TRBJ1-2; TRBD1 matches at 8 bases. The CDR3 spells CASSQPGQALYGYTF. The CDR3 coding sequence is TGTGCCAGCAGCCAACCGGGACAGGCTCTCTATGGCTACACCTTC.